The rows below give T cell receptor beta chains drawn from one sample of a study of T cell changes during pregnancy in multiple sclerosis. Method: immunoSEQ multiplex PCR; TCRdb's copy keeps in-frame clones and lacks some. The repertoire holds 60,000 to 75,000 clones, with under 95% as singletons. Sequences were derived from peripheral blood, sampled after pregnancy. The source is a female donor with multiple sclerosis, enrolled in a pregnancy study. CDR3s include the opening cysteine and the closing phenylalanine or tryptophan. A D gene is named only where the DNA matches it firmly. Some rows mark clone size as missing; the rest say once, few, many or name a class of expanded clone.

J gene	clone size	V gene	D gene	CDR3 DNA	CDR3 protein
TRBJ1-2	NA	TRBV29-1	NA	TGCAGCGTGGAGGGAGGCTATGGCTACACCTTC	CSVEGGYGYTF
TRBJ2-4	NA	TRBV27	NA	TGTGCCAGCAGGGCGGGGGCCAAAAACATTCAGTACTTC	CASRAGAKNIQYF
TRBJ2-1	once	TRBV13	NA	TGTGCCAGCACGACGACAGGCCCCTACAATGAGCAGTTCTTC	CASTTTGPYNEQFF
TRBJ2-5	few	TRBV7-9	NA	TGTGCCAGCAGCTCTCCGTTAGAGACCCAGTACTTC	CASSSPLETQYF
TRBJ1-2	NA	TRBV19	TRBD1	TGTGCCAGTACGGACAGGGGGCAGTGGGGCTACACCTTC	CASTDRGQWGYTF
TRBJ2-2	NA	TRBV9	TRBD1	TGTGCCAGCAGGGGGAACACCGGGACAGGGAAGGCCGGGGAGCTGTTTTTT	CASRGNTGTGKAGELFF
TRBJ2-7	NA	TRBV5-6	NA	TGTGCCAGCAGCCGCGGGCGCGAGCAGTACTTC	CASSRGREQYF
TRBJ2-1	NA	TRBV27	TRBD1	TGTGCCAGCAGTCCTGACAGGGTCAATGAGCAGTTCTTC	CASSPDRVNEQFF
TRBJ1-3	NA	TRBV6-5	NA	TGTGCCAGCATTAGTCCTGGAAACACCATATATTTT	CASISPGNTIYF
TRBJ2-3	NA	TRBV5-1	TRBD2	TGCGCCAGCAGCTTGGTAGCGGGGTCTAGCACAGATACGCAGTATTTT	CASSLVAGSSTDTQYF
TRBJ2-2	NA	TRBV14	NA	TGTGCCAGCAGCCAAGCTCTCTCAGGGGTCCGGACCGGGGAGCTGTTTTTT	CASSQALSGVRTGELFF